These T cell receptor beta chains were read from a single sample in a study of metastatic and nonmetastatic thyroid tumors. Through MiXCR, TCRdb re-clonotyped the PCR reads. The sample has almost 85,000 clones, approximately 13% seen once. Sequenced input: tumor tissue. Receptors originate from a female donor with papillary thyroid cancer or a benign thyroid nodule (not recorded which). Some clones in this sample may be carry-over from other donors' samples. Each CDR3 is given with its conserved first and last residue. Fields, in order: V gene, D gene, J gene, clone size, CDR3 protein, CDR3 DNA. A D gene is named only where the DNA matches it firmly. Rows may omit the clone size; those that give it use once, few, many or a size class.

V gene: TRBV18; D gene: .; J gene: TRBJ2-6; clone size: .; CDR3 protein: CASSPGAGSGANVLTF; CDR3 DNA: TGTGCCAGCTCACCTGGGGCGGGTTCTGGGGCCAACGTCCTGACTTTC
V gene: TRBV20-1; D gene: .; J gene: TRBJ2-3; clone size: many; CDR3 protein: CSARDLRVTDTQYF; CDR3 DNA: TGCAGTGCTCGAGACTTGCGGGTGACAGATACGCAGTATTTT
V gene: TRBV5-1; D gene: .; J gene: TRBJ2-5; clone size: many; CDR3 protein: CASSPTSRKEETQYF; CDR3 DNA: TGCGCCAGCAGCCCGACCTCGAGGAAGGAAGAGACCCAGTACTTC
V gene: TRBV12-3/TRBV12-4; D gene: .; J gene: TRBJ1-3; clone size: many; CDR3 protein: CASSLVVGNTIYF; CDR3 DNA: TGTGCCAGCAGTTTAGTGGTCGGAAACACCATATATTTT
V gene: TRBV15; D gene: .; J gene: TRBJ1-5; clone size: many; CDR3 protein: CATSRDSRSNQPQHF; CDR3 DNA: TGTGCCACCAGCAGAGATAGTCGGAGCAATCAGCCCCAGCATTTT
V gene: TRBV30; D gene: .; J gene: TRBJ2-5; clone size: many; CDR3 protein: CAWSPYGRHDETQYF; CDR3 DNA: TGTGCCTGGAGTCCCTACGGAAGGCACGATGAGACCCAGTACTTC
V gene: TRBV6-1; D gene: TRBD1; J gene: TRBJ2-7; clone size: .; CDR3 protein: CASSPTGFFGEQYF; CDR3 DNA: TGTGCCAGCAGTCCGACAGGGTTCTTCGGTGAGCAGTACTTC
V gene: TRBV20-1; D gene: TRBD2; J gene: TRBJ2-7; clone size: many; CDR3 protein: CSARESTREGIYEQYF; CDR3 DNA: TGCAGTGCTAGAGAATCTACACGGGAGGGTATTTACGAGCAGTACTTC
V gene: TRBV5-1; D gene: .; J gene: TRBJ2-2; clone size: many; CDR3 protein: CASSLTRNTGELFF; CDR3 DNA: TGCGCCAGCAGCTTGACTAGAAACACCGGGGAGCTGTTTTTT
V gene: TRBV2; D gene: TRBD2; J gene: TRBJ2-1; clone size: many; CDR3 protein: CASRIRTSGIYNEQFF; CDR3 DNA: TGTGCCAGCAGAATTAGGACTAGCGGGATCTACAATGAGCAGTTCTTC
V gene: TRBV5-1; D gene: .; J gene: TRBJ1-2; clone size: many; CDR3 protein: CASSSGGASNYGYTF; CDR3 DNA: TGCGCCAGCAGCTCCGGAGGGGCCTCTAACTATGGCTACACCTTC
V gene: TRBV11-3; D gene: .; J gene: TRBJ2-1; clone size: many; CDR3 protein: CASRPAGLGYDNEQFF; CDR3 DNA: TGTGCCAGCAGGCCGGCGGGGCTAGGGTACGACAATGAGCAGTTCTTC
V gene: TRBV2; D gene: .; J gene: TRBJ1-2; clone size: many; CDR3 protein: CASTIFSQGGFVDYGYTF; CDR3 DNA: TGTGCCAGCACGATTTTTAGTCAAGGTGGTTTTGTGGACTATGGCTACACCTTC
V gene: TRBV6-1; D gene: .; J gene: TRBJ1-5; clone size: many; CDR3 protein: CASSRANQPQHF; CDR3 DNA: TGTGCCAGCAGCAGGGCCAATCAGCCCCAGCATTTT
V gene: TRBV4-1; D gene: .; J gene: TRBJ1-1; clone size: .; CDR3 protein: CASSLSEGNDEAFF; CDR3 DNA: TGCGCCAGCAGCCTATCCGAAGGGAACGATGAAGCTTTCTTT
V gene: TRBV20-1; D gene: .; J gene: TRBJ2-7; clone size: many; CDR3 protein: CSARPGASYEQYF; CDR3 DNA: TGCAGTGCTAGACCAGGGGCATCCTACGAGCAGTACTTC
V gene: TRBV30; D gene: TRBD1; J gene: TRBJ2-7; clone size: many; CDR3 protein: CAWTRTGEAYEQYF; CDR3 DNA: TGTGCCTGGACCAGGACAGGGGAAGCCTACGAGCAGTACTTC
V gene: TRBV20-1; D gene: TRBD2; J gene: TRBJ2-2; clone size: .; CDR3 protein: CSAILLGTSGTNTGELFF; CDR3 DNA: TGCAGTGCGATACTCTTAGGGACTAGCGGGACGAACACCGGGGAGCTGTTTTTT
V gene: TRBV9; D gene: .; J gene: TRBJ2-2; clone size: many; CDR3 protein: CASSVMGAGGELFF; CDR3 DNA: TGTGCCAGCAGCGTAATGGGGGCGGGCGGGGAGCTGTTTTTT
V gene: TRBV5-1; D gene: TRBD1; J gene: TRBJ2-1; clone size: many; CDR3 protein: CASSIGGTGWFNEQFF; CDR3 DNA: TGCGCCAGCAGCATAGGCGGGACAGGATGGTTCAATGAGCAGTTCTTC
V gene: TRBV9; D gene: .; J gene: TRBJ2-1; clone size: many; CDR3 protein: CASSARSVVFNEQFF; CDR3 DNA: TGTGCCAGCAGCGCAAGATCCGTAGTCTTCAATGAGCAGTTCTTC
V gene: TRBV19; D gene: .; J gene: TRBJ1-5; clone size: many; CDR3 protein: CASSIDTANQPQHF; CDR3 DNA: TGTGCCAGTAGTATTGATACCGCCAATCAGCCCCAGCATTTT
V gene: TRBV3-1; D gene: .; J gene: TRBJ1-2; clone size: many; CDR3 protein: CASSPGSSYGYTF; CDR3 DNA: TGTGCCAGCAGCCCGGGGAGCAGCTATGGCTACACCTTC
V gene: TRBV20-1; D gene: TRBD2; J gene: TRBJ2-7; clone size: many; CDR3 protein: CSASFGLAGAYEQYF; CDR3 DNA: TGCAGTGCTTCTTTCGGACTAGCGGGAGCCTACGAGCAGTACTTC